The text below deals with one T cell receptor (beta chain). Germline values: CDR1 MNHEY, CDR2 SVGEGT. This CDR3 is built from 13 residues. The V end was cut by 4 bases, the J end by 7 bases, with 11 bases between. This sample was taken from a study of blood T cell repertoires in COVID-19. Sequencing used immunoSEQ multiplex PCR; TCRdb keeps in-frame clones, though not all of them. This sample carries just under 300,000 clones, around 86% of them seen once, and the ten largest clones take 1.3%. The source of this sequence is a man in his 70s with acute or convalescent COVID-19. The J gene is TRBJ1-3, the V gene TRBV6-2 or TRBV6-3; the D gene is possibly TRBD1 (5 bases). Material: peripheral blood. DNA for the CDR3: TGTGCCAGCAGTTTCCAGGGATTGAACACCATATATTTT. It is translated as CASSFQGLNTIYF.